What follows is one TCR beta chain and its context. With 1 base removed from V and 0 bases from J, the gap between germline ends came to 12 bases. CDR3 size: 16 residues. Germline-derived CDR1 and CDR2 are LGHDT and YNNKEL (reference sequence). The data belong to a study of T-cell memory formation after mild COVID-19. TCRdb analysed the 5' RACE reads with MiXCR anew, one entry per CDR3 protein. The sample lists roughly 400,000 distinct CDR3 sequences, 20% to 25% occurring once. This TCR was sampled from an adult woman who had mild COVID-19 (a few samples of this study predate the infection). Cell type and time point are not known. The chain is built from TRBV3-1 and TRBJ1-1, with D possibly matching TRBD1 (6 bases). Sequencing was done on a sample of PBMCs or a T cell subset sorted from them (not recorded which). The CDR3 region has the DNA TGTGCCAGCAGCCAAGGGGGGCGGAGGGTGAACACTGAAGCTTTCTTT. It yields the protein CASSQGGRRVNTEAFF.